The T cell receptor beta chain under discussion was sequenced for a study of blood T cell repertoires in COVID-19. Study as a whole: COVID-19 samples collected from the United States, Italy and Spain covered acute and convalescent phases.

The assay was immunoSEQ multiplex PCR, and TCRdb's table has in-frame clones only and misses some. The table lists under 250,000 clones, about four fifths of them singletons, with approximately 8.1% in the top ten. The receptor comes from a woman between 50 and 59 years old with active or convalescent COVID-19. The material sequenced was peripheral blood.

The CDR3 loop is CASSADRGSNQPQHF. In nucleotides, the CDR3 is TGTGCCAGTAGTGCCGACAGGGGAAGCAATCAGCCCCAGCATTTT. The V and J genes are TRBV19 and TRBJ1-5; 8 nucleotides align to TRBD1. CDR1 and CDR2 from the germline V gene are LNHDA and SQIVND (reference sequence). This CDR3 has 15 amino acids. The V segment lost 5 bases and the J segment 1 base; nucleotides outside the gene matches: 4.